The 29 T cell receptor beta chains below come from one sample, sequenced in a study of neoadjuvant nivolumab and ipilimumab in lung cancer. Sequencing was performed with immunoSEQ multiplex PCR; in TCRdb, only in-frame clones are kept and a portion is missing. Found here are some 10,000 clones, about 72% of them singletons; the top ten hold about 3.4%. Sequencing used tumor tissue, obtained after neoadjuvant nivolumab, alone or with ipilimumab, at or shortly before surgery. Source of these receptors: an adult with non-small cell lung cancer.

The rearrangement links TRBV30 to TRBJ2-1, with D maybe TRBD2 (6 bases). Germline-derived CDR1 and CDR2 are GTSNPN and SVGIG (reference sequence). The V and J ends lost 1 base and 8 bases respectively, with 15 bases between them. The CDR3 consists of 14 residues. CDR3 in DNA: TGTGCCTGGAGTGGGAGGGGTAGTTTCGATGAGCAGTTCTTC. Amino acids: CAWSGRGSFDEQFF.

This clone has a single count. This chain joins TRBV6-6 and TRBJ2-2; unclear D gene. Germline lookup yields CDR1 MNHNY and CDR2 SVGAGI (reference sequence). The CDR3 has 12 residues. Trimming left V 6 bases short and J 8 bases short, with 10 bases between. The CDR3 spells CASSRTAGELFF. The CDR3 DNA reads as TGTGCCAGCAGCCGGACCGCGGGGGAGCTGTTTTTT.

The chain joins TRBV19 to TRBJ2-7, with D possibly being TRBD1 (6 bases). CDR1 is LNHDA and CDR2 is SQIVND in the germline V gene (reference sequence). Trimming removed 3 bases from V and 0 bases from J, with 9 bases in between. The CDR3 has 14 amino acids. The CDR3 sequence is CASSITGSSYEQYF. The DNA of the CDR3 is TGTGCCAGTAGTATCACAGGGAGCTCCTACGAGCAGTACTTC.

The V call is TRBV28, the J call TRBJ1-2; D call uncertain. The CDR3 runs 16 residues. Trimming pared 7 bases from V and 5 bases from J, leaving 23 bases between. Looked up from germline, CDR1 is MDHEN and CDR2 is SYDVKM. The CDR3 reads CASNQHDFPGVYGYTF. Written as DNA, the CDR3 is TGTGCCAGCAATCAACACGATTTCCCGGGCGTTTATGGCTACACCTTC.

The chain combines TRBV30 with TRBJ1-2; tentative D call: TRBD1 (5 bases). Trimming removed 4 bases at V and 4 bases at J, with 13 bases between. The CDR3 is 13 amino acids. CDR1 is GTSNPN and CDR2 is SVGIG in the germline V gene (reference sequence). CDR3 nucleotide sequence: TGTGCCTGGAATAGGGGTTTTGTCTATGGCTACACCTTC. Protein: CAWNRGFVYGYTF. Supplemented by reference TRBV30 and TRBJ1-2, the full variable domain reads SQTIHQWPATLVQPVGSPLSLECTVEGTSNPNLYWYRQAAGRGLQLLFYSVGIGQISSEVPQNLSASRPQDRQFILSSKKLLLSDSGFYLCAWNRGFVYGYTFGSGTRLTVV.

V gene TRBV6-1 combines with J gene TRBJ2-6, with TRBD1 matching 7 bases. J gave up 0 bases and V 3 bases, and 14 bases lay outside the gene matches. CDR3 length equals 20 residues. Germline V lookup: CDR1 MNHNS, CDR2 SASEGT. This CDR3 reads CASSDHVGQPQSSGANVLTF. The CDR3 DNA reads TGTGCCAGCAGTGACCATGTGGGACAGCCACAAAGCTCTGGGGCCAACGTCCTGACTTTC.

The chain combines TRBV4-1 with TRBJ2-1; perhaps D is TRBD1 or TRBD2 (5 bases each). Trimming left V 1 base short and J 2 bases short, with 15 bases between. The CDR3 length is 17 residues. CDR1 and CDR2 (germline): MGHRA, YSYEKL. This CDR3 reads CASSQGPGRLPYNEQFF. DNA for the CDR3: TGCGCCAGCAGCCAAGGACCGGGACGGTTGCCCTACAATGAGCAGTTCTTC.

The genes are TRBV19 and TRBJ2-7, with 8 bases fitting TRBD2. Germline CDR1 and CDR2: LNHDA and SQIVND (reference sequence). Trimming at V came to 1 base and at J to 0 bases, leaving 5 bases not matched to a gene. The CDR3 sequence is 16 residues long. The CDR3 bases are TGTGCCAGTAGTATAGGGACTAGCACGTCCTCCTACGAGCAGTACTTC. Residues: CASSIGTSTSSYEQYF.

This chain links TRBV9 with TRBJ1-2, with a weak D call TRBD1 (5 bases). The CDR3 contains 22 residues. V lost 0 bases and J 4 bases, leaving 34 bases between the germline ends. Germline CDR1 SGDLS, CDR2 YYNGEE. CDR3 in DNA: TGTGCCAGCAGCGTAGAGAGAGGACGGCCCGCCTGGAAGGGGCCGGGAGGCTATGGCTACACCTTC. It codes for CASSVERGRPAWKGPGGYGYTF.

The rearrangement joins TRBV6-5 to TRBJ2-7, with D possibly matching TRBD2 (6 bases). Germline CDR1 and CDR2: MNHEY and SVGAGI. Trimming took 5 bases from V and 3 from J, leaving 11 bases between them. The CDR3 contains 13 residues. For the CDR3, the DNA is TGTGCCAGCAGTGCTGCGGGACTCTACGAGCAGTACTTC. It is translated as CASSAAGLYEQYF.

This clone occurred a few times. This chain connects TRBV7-2 to TRBJ2-7; tentative D call: TRBD2 (5 bases). Between the trimmed V and J ends, which lost 2 bases and 9 bases, there was a span of 14 bases. Germline CDR1 and CDR2: SGHTA and FQGNSA. The CDR3 length is 13 residues. CDR3 loop: CASSLSRPLGQYF. DNA of the CDR3: TGTGCCAGCAGCTTATCGCGGCCACTAGGGCAGTACTTC. Drawing the rest from reference TRBV7-2 and TRBJ2-7, the complete variable domain is GAGVSQSPSNKVTEKGKDVELRCDPISGHTALYWYRQSLGQGLEFLIYFQGNSAPDKSGLPSDRFSAERTGGSVSTLTIQRTQQEDSAVYLCASSLSRPLGQYFGPGTRLTVT.

The CDR3 loop reads CASSQAWQETQYF. CDR3 coding DNA: TGCGCCAGCAGCCAAGCTTGGCAAGAGACCCAGTACTTC. V gene TRBV4-3 combines with J gene TRBJ2-5; D is undetermined. Trimming removed 1 base at V and 2 bases at J, with 5 bases between. This CDR3 region has 13 residues. Germline lookup yields CDR1 LGHNA and CDR2 YSLEER.

The genes are TRBV5-1 and TRBJ2-4; 7 bases match TRBD1. Trimming at V came to 0 bases and at J to 6 bases, leaving 9 bases not matched to a gene. The CDR3 loop spans 16 amino acids. From germline, CDR1 is SGHRS and CDR2 YFSETQ. CDR3 DNA: TGCGCCAGCAGCTTGGCGTTGGCAGGGGGAGCAAACATTCAGTACTTC. Amino acids: CASSLALAGGANIQYF.

The rearrangement uses TRBV5-4 and TRBJ2-7; TRBD2 matches at 14 bases. Germline loops: CDR1 SGHNT, CDR2 YYREEE (reference sequence). The CDR3 has 16 residues. The trim removed 4 bases at V and 1 base at J, leaving 4 bases unmatched. In DNA, the CDR3 is TGTGCCAGCAGCACCCGGACTAGCGGGAGGTCCTACGAGCAGTACTTC. It is translated as CASSTRTSGRSYEQYF.

The chain recombines TRBV27 with TRBJ2-1; D not resolved. V dropped 6 bases and J dropped 12 bases, with 24 bases sitting between them. The germline V gene encodes CDR1 MNHEY and CDR2 SMNVEV (reference sequence). The CDR3 extends over 15 amino acids. The DNA for the CDR3 is TGTGCCAGCAGATCCAGAGATTTCGGTAGGGAACGGCAGTTCTTC. Its translation is CASRSRDFGRERQFF.

The V gene is TRBV11-2, the J gene TRBJ2-7, with 15 bases aligning to TRBD2. This CDR3 contains 19 residues. Germline CDR1 reads SGHAT; CDR2 reads FQNNGV. Losses at the gene ends were 4 bases for V and 0 bases for J; bases not matched to a gene: 10. CDR3 residues: CASSSPGGTSGGNSYEQYF. Written as DNA, the CDR3 is TGTGCCAGCAGCTCTCCCGGGGGGACTAGCGGGGGGAACTCCTACGAGCAGTACTTC.

The genes are TRBV10-3 and TRBJ2-7; TRBD1 agrees at 10 bases. With V trimmed by 9 bases and J by 0 bases, 8 bases remained unmatched. CDR1 ENHRY and CDR2 SYGVKD come from the germline V gene. This CDR3 is 15 amino acids long. CDR3 protein: CAIEDRGSSSYEQYF. The CDR3 DNA follows: TGTGCCATAGAGGACAGGGGGAGTAGCTCCTACGAGCAGTACTTC.

This clone was recorded once. The chain uses TRBV5-4 and TRBJ2-1; TRBD2 aligns across 11 bases. With V trimmed by 4 bases and J by 7 bases, 13 bases remained unmatched. The V gene's germline CDR1 is SGHNT and CDR2 YYREEE (reference sequence). CDR3 length: 17 residues. CDR3: CASSAAVGASGRNEQFF. Here the CDR3 DNA reads TGTGCCAGCAGCGCCGCCGTCGGGGCTAGCGGGAGGAATGAGCAGTTCTTC.

This sequence joins TRBV10-3 and TRBJ2-1; D is undetermined. Trimming shortened V by 6 bases and J by 0 bases, and 9 bases separated the two germline ends. Germline-derived CDR1 and CDR2 are ENHRY and SYGVKD. The CDR3 sequence is 14 residues long. In DNA form, the CDR3 reads TGTGCCATCAGGACGGATAACTCCTACAATGAGCAGTTCTTC. Encoded protein: CAIRTDNSYNEQFF.

The chain links TRBV29-1 to TRBJ2-1, with 8 bases lining up with TRBD1. CDR3 length: 12 residues. CDR1 and CDR2 (germline): SQVTM, ANQGSEA. V lost 7 bases and J lost 4; bases outside the gene matches: 3. CDR3 loop: CSGGQGYNEQFF. In nucleotides, the CDR3 is TGCAGCGGTGGACAGGGATACAATGAGCAGTTCTTC.

The V and J genes are TRBV29-1 and TRBJ1-5; TRBD1 matches at 7 bases. The CDR3 sequence is 15 residues long. Germline lookup yields CDR1 SQVTM and CDR2 ANQGSEA. The V and J ends lost 4 bases and 3 bases, in that order; junction bases with no gene match: 9. The CDR3 region is CSVVTGSNINQPQHF. The CDR3 DNA reads TGCAGCGTTGTGACAGGGAGCAACATCAATCAGCCCCAGCATTTT.

This clone was seen only a few times. This CDR3 reads CASSEYGLAGGFQETQYF. The CDR3 bases are TGTGCCAGCAGTGAATACGGACTAGCGGGAGGATTCCAAGAGACCCAGTACTTC. The chain is built from TRBV25-1 and TRBJ2-5, with 14 nucleotides matching TRBD2. V gave up 0 bases and J gave up 1 base; unmatched junction bases: 4. The germline V gene encodes CDR1 MGHDK and CDR2 SYGVNS. This CDR3 spans 18 amino acids.

This clone has a handful of counts. Sequence at one end of the junction differs from germline and may be a read error. J is TRBJ2-5 and V is TRBV30; D is possibly TRBD2 (6 bases). The CDR3 length is 15 residues. Germline V gene lookup returns CDR1 GTSNPN and CDR2 SVGIG (reference sequence). The CDR3 region is CAWGARDWSQDTQYF. CDR3 DNA sequence: TGTGCCTGGGGGGCCCGGGACTGGTCCCAAGATACCCAGTACTTC.

V gene TRBV28 combines with J gene TRBJ1-3; the D is unclear. V was cut by 2 bases and J by 3 bases, with 8 bases left in between. Germline CDR1 MDHEN, CDR2 SYDVKM. This CDR3 is built from 14 residues. The CDR3 here is CASSLRTLGNTIYF. CDR3 bases: TGTGCCAGCAGTTTAAGGACTCTTGGAAACACCATATATTTT.

The CDR3 nucleotides read TGTGCCAGCACCATCGGAAGCGCCTATGGCTACACCTTC. Amino acid sequence: CASTIGSAYGYTF. This chain connects TRBV6-1 to TRBJ1-2; D is ambiguous. The CDR3 consists of 13 residues. Trimming took off 7 bases at V and 4 bases at J, with 13 bases between the two ends. Germline V gives CDR1 MNHNS, CDR2 SASEGT.

The V and J genes are TRBV5-5 and TRBJ2-7, with 8 positions matching TRBD2. CDR3 length: 15 residues. Germline CDR1 and CDR2: SGHKS and YYEKEE (reference sequence). Trimming removed 3 bases from V and 3 bases from J; junction bases left unmatched: 8. The CDR3, as DNA: TGTGCCAGCAGCTCGGGACTAGAGGCGTTCTACGAGCAGTACTTC. Translated, it gives CASSSGLEAFYEQYF.

The CDR3 reads CASSKEGGVNEQYF. The CDR3 region has the DNA TGTGCCAGCAGCAAAGAAGGGGGGGTCAACGAGCAGTACTTC. The V call is TRBV21-1, the J call TRBJ2-7; the table's D call, TRBD2, has no DNA check behind it. TRBV21-1 is termed a pseudogene. The CDR3 has 14 residues.

This clone was counted only a few times. The chain recombines TRBV13 with TRBJ1-2; D perhaps matches TRBD1 (6 bases). In germline, CDR1 is PRHDT, CDR2 FYEKMQ (reference sequence). Between the trimmed V and J ends, which lost 0 bases and 3 bases, there was a span of 8 bases. The CDR3 covers 14 residues. CDR3 sequence reads: CASSLGSGDYGYTF. CDR3 bases: TGTGCCAGCAGCTTAGGTTCAGGGGACTATGGCTACACCTTC.

The chain combines TRBV9 with TRBJ2-7; D is ambiguous. The V end was cut by 4 bases, the J end by 3 bases, with 5 bases between. This CDR3 region has 11 residues. Germline assignment: CDR1 SGDLS and CDR2 YYNGEE. The CDR3 region has the DNA TGTGCCAGCAGCCCCGGCTACGAGCAGTACTTC. Amino acids: CASSPGYEQYF. The full variable domain, its missing parts supplied by reference TRBV9 and TRBJ2-7, is DSGVTQTPKHLITATGQRVTLRCSPRSGDLSVYWYQQSLDQGLQFLIQYYNGEERAKGNILERFSAQQFPDLHSELNLSSLELGDSALYFCASSPGYEQYFGPGTRLTVT.